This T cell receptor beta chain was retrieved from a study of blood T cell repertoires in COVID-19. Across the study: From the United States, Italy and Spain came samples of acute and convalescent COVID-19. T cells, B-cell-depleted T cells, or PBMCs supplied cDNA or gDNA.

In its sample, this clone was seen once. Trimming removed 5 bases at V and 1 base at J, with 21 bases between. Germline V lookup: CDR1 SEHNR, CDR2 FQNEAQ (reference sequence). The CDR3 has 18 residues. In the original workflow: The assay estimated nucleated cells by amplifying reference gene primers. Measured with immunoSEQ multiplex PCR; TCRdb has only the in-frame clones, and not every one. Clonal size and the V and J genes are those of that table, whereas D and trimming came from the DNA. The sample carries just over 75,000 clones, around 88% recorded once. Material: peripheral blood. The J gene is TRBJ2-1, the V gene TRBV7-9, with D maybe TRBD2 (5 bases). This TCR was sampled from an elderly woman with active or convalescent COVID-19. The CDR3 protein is CASSPGPRGAMSYNEQFF. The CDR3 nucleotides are TGTGCCAGCAGCCCCGGCCCCCGGGGAGCCATGTCCTACAATGAGCAGTTCTTC.